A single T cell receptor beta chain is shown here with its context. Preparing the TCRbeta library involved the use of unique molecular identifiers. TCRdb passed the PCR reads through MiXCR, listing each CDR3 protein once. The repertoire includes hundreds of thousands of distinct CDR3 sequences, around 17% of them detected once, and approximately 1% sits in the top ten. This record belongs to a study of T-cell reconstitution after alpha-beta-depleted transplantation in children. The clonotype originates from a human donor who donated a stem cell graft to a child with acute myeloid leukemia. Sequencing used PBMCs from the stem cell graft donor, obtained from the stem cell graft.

In nucleotides, the CDR3 is TGTGCCAGCAGTTCGGATCAGTTCTCCTACGAGCAGTACTTC. Translation: CASSSDQFSYEQYF. This chain uses TRBV6-5 with TRBJ2-7; no reliable D call. V was trimmed by 4 bases and J by 0 bases, leaving 10 bases between them. This CDR3 region has 14 residues. Germline CDR1 reads MNHEY; CDR2 reads SVGAGI.